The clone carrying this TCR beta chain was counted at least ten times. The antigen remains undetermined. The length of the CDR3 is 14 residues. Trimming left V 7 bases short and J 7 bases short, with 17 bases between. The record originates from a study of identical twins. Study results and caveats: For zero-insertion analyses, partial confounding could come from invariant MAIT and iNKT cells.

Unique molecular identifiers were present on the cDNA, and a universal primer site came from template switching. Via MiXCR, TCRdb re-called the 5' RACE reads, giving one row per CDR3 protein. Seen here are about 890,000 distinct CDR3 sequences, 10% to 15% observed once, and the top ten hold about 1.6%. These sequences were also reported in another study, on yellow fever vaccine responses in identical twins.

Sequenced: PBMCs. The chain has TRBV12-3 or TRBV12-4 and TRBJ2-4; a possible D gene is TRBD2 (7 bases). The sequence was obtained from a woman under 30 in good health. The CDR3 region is CASTLLGGGNIQYF. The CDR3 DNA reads TGTGCCAGCACCCTTTTGGGGGGGGGCAACATTCAGTACTTC.